A selection of T cell receptor beta chains follows, all from one sample in a study of T cells after yellow fever vaccination. MiXCR was run by TCRdb on the 5' RACE reads, yielding one entry per CDR3 protein. The sample includes 300,000 to 450,000 distinct CDR3 sequences, roughly 8.3% seen only once; the top ten take 17%. The sample in question was PBMCs, obtained more than 40 days after the first yellow fever vaccination. These TCRs come from a man younger than 35 who received the YFV17D yellow fever vaccine. CDR3s include the opening cysteine and the closing phenylalanine or tryptophan.

v_gene,CDR3aa
TRBV12-3/TRBV12-4,CASSAGGSGNTIYF
TRBV3-1,CASSQDLRRQEEQFF
TRBV12-3/TRBV12-4,CASSLRYGYTF
TRBV27,CASSTRATGTDTQYF
TRBV7-2,CASSQWGQGLADTQYF
TRBV11-2,CASSSTDYLYEQYF
TRBV5-1,CASSLSTGGEKLFF
TRBV4-1,CASSQVWVGNTIYF
TRBV20-1,CSAIGDSTGTQYF
TRBV20-1,CSAWDRVGARQPQHF
TRBV29-1,CSVERTSLDTQYF
TRBV7-2,CASSLSPWGADTQYF
TRBV20-1,CSARGQGSPGELFF
TRBV7-9,CASTSPGKEETQYF
TRBV3-1,CASGHGTGETGELFF
TRBV7-3,CASSLTPATNEKLFF
TRBV12-3/TRBV12-4,CASSLKVPDTQYF
TRBV7-3,CASSLTSSGANTDTQYF
TRBV12-3/TRBV12-4,CASSLMGRGHEQFF
TRBV9,CASSFGGASETQYF
TRBV5-1,CASSPDGGQGIVETQYF
TRBV20-1,CSARDLAGFSTDTQYF
TRBV2,CARGLAGVEYEQFF
TRBV5-4,CASSPGTGLTNEKLFF
TRBV4-2,CASSHRPGGNNEQFF
TRBV4-3,CASSQAAPGELFF
TRBV5-1,CATTPRDLRTGELFF
TRBV7-8,CASSSLSGHTPYEQYF
TRBV7-2,CASSPNGRGTTHF
TRBV2,CASSSSSPGQGNQPQHF
TRBV4-3,CASSLQYRAGTGELFF
TRBV7-2,CASKAQGPSGNTIYF
TRBV15,CATSRGAATNEKLFF
TRBV24-1,CAVSGTSGGGYNEQFF
TRBV20-1,CSAMGGGYSNQPQHF
TRBV12-3/TRBV12-4,CAPGGNAKNIQYF
TRBV5-1,CASSPTRGDIYGYTF
TRBV6-1,CASRNGFYRLAHYGYTF
TRBV7-6,CASSFVGQGADTQYF
TRBV9,CASSPTRGALTEAFF
TRBV5-1,CASSLEFGWQETQYF
TRBV20-1,CSARDGRVQETQYF
TRBV10-3,CAIRQSNEQFF
TRBV7-2,CASSSGLGTQTQYF
TRBV6-5,CASSYFQGRGTEQFF
TRBV5-1,CASSFGGGSTEAFF
TRBV6-1,CASTQQGASTDTQYF
TRBV29-1,CSVAVGLSSTDTQYF
TRBV29-1,CSAIPEGGNQPQHF
TRBV5-1,CASSLAGATEAFF
TRBV5-1,CASSSTGVADTQYF
TRBV5-1,CASSSPGGQSDTQYF
TRBV4-2,CASSWDRVEAFF
TRBV6-1,CASRSDTKGSNEQFF
TRBV5-6,CASSLSGGLGNQPQHF
TRBV11-2,CASSLDRSRADTQYF
TRBV7-9,CASSPSPGLNSPLHF
TRBV7-9,CASSFMSSSYEQYF
TRBV29-1,CSVGRDAGFF
TRBV7-2,CASSVDSAPGQPQHF